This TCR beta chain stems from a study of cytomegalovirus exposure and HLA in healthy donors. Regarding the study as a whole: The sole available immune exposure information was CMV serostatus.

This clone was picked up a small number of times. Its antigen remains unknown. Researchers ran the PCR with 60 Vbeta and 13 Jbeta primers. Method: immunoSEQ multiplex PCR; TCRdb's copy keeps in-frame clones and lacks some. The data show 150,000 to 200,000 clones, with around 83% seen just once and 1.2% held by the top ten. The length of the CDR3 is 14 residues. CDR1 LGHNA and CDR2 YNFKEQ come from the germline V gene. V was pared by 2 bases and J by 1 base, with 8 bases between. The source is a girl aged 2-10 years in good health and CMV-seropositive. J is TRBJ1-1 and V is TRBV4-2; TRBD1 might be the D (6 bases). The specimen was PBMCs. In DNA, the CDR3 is TGTGCCAGCAGCCAACGGGACAAGAACACTGAAGCTTTCTTT. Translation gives CASSQRDKNTEAFF.